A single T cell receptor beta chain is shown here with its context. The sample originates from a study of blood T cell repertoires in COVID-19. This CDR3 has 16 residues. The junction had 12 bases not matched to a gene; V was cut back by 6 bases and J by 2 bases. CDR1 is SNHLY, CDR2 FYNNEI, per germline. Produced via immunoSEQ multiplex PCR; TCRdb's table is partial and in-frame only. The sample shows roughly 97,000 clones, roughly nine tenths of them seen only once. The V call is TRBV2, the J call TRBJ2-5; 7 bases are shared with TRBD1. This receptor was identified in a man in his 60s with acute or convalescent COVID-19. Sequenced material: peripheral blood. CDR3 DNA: TGTGCCAGCAGCCCTAGACCTGGGACAGCTCAAGAGACCCAGTACTTC. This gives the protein CASSPRPGTAQETQYF. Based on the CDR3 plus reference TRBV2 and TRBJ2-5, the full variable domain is EPEVTQTPSHQVTQMGQEVILRCVPISNHLYFYWYRQILGQKVEFLVSFYNNEISEKSEIFDDQFSVERPDGSNFTLKIRSTKLEDSAMYFCASSPRPGTAQETQYFGPGTRLLVL.